The clone carrying this T cell receptor beta chain was counted at least ten times. Additional DNA sequences in this sample encode the identical CDR3. The authors divided CD4+ cells into CD45RA+ naive and CD45RA-negative memory subsets. These data come from a study of shared clonotypes between healthy human individuals. Only in-frame clones appear in the TCRdb table, and some are missing; sequencing was by immunoSEQ multiplex PCR. The data show more than 900,000 clones, with 75% to 85% seen just once and 0.6% to 0.7% held by the top ten. The germline V gene encodes CDR1 KGHSH and CDR2 LQKENI. This CDR3 comprises 11 residues. Trimming shortened V by 3 bases and J by 3 bases, and 3 bases separated the two germline ends.

The sequencing sample was made of memory CD4+ T cells from PBMCs. Subset given: CD45RA-negative fraction. This receptor was taken from a man aged 18 to 30 in good health. Some clones in this sample may be carry-over from other donors' samples. This sequence joins TRBV18 and TRBJ2-7; D remains ambiguous. CDR3 amino acids: CASSPVYEQYF. The CDR3 DNA sequence: TGTGCCAGCTCACCCGTCTACGAGCAGTACTTC.